The 2 T cell receptor beta chains below come from one sample, sequenced in a study of blood T cells in healthy people across ages. Alongside a J-beta primer mix, a sample-barcoded 5' primer served in a second PCR lasting roughly 6 to 11 cycles. From the 5' RACE reads, TCRdb called clonotypes with MiXCR, one entry per CDR3 protein. Among approximately 2,000,000 distinct CDR3 sequences listed, roughly two fifths were seen once. The specimen sequenced was blood. These receptors all come from a human donor in good health.

This chain links TRBV5-6 with TRBJ1-2; 7 bases map to TRBD1. Germline trimming cut 4 bases from V and 4 bases from J; bases unmatched to any gene: 7. Germline values: CDR1 SGHDT, CDR2 YYEEEE. CDR3 length equals 14 residues. CDR3 nucleotide sequence: TGTGCCAGCAGCGGTACTACAGGGGCCTATGGCTACACCTTC. Translation gives CASSGTTGAYGYTF. Using reference TRBV5-6 and TRBJ1-2 for the parts outside the CDR3, the full variable domain is DAGVTQSPTHLIKTRGQQVTLRCSPKSGHDTVSWYQQALGQGPQFIFQYYEEEERQRGNFPDRFSGHQFPNYSSELNVNALLLGDSALYLCASSGTTGAYGYTFGSGTRLTVV.

This chain connects TRBV6-2 or TRBV6-3 to TRBJ2-3; no firm D call. The CDR3 spans 11 residues. The ends were cut back, 5 bases at V and 5 bases at J, with 5 bases in the middle. Germline CDR1 and CDR2: MNHEY and SVGEGT. CDR3 region: CASSGEDTQYF. The CDR3 DNA reads as TGTGCCAGCAGTGGTGAAGATACGCAGTATTTT.